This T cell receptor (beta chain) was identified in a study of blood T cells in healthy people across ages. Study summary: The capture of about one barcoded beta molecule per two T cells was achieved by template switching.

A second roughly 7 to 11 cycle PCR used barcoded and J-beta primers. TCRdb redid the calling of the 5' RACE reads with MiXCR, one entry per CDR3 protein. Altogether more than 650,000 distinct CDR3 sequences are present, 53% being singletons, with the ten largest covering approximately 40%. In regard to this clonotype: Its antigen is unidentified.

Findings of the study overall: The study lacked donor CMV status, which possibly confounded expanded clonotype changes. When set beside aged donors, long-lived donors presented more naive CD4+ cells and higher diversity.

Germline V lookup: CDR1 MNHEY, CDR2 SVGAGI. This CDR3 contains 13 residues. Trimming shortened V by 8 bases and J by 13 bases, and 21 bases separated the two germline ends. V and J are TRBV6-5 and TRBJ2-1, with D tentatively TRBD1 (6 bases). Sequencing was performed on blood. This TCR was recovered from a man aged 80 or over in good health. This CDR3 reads CASGRGPQETQFF. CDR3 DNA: TGTGCCAGCGGCAGGGGTCCTCAAGAGACCCAGTTCTTC.